The 14 T cell receptor beta chains reported below all come from one sample, sequenced in a study of T cell repertoires in cytomegalovirus infection. TCRdb called the reads again in MiXCR, with one record for every CDR3 protein. The table records about 320,000 distinct CDR3 sequences, more than 8% of them present only once. Sample: PBMCs. The receptor set was obtained from a human donor in good health (CMV status not recorded). Some clones in this sample may be carry-over from other donors' samples.

The chain couples TRBV28 to TRBJ2-7; D might be TRBD2 (6 bases). The CDR3 covers 12 residues. The ends were cut back, 2 bases at V and 9 bases at J, with 11 bases in the middle. Germline V gives CDR1 MDHEN, CDR2 SYDVKM. CDR3 amino acids: CASSLKLGGQYF. CDR3 coding DNA: TGTGCCAGCAGTTTAAAGCTGGGGGGGCAGTACTTC.

The chain links TRBV28 to TRBJ2-7; tentative D call: TRBD2 (6 bases). This CDR3 region has 12 residues. V was cut by 10 bases and J by 6 bases, with 16 bases left in between. Germline CDR1 MDHEN, CDR2 SYDVKM. The CDR3 coding sequence is TGTGCCATCGGCCTCCGGCGGGGCGAGCAGTACTTC. This sequence encodes CAIGLRRGEQYF. Variable domain in full (rest from reference TRBV28 and TRBJ2-7): DVKVTQSSRYLVKRTGEKVFLECVQDMDHENMFWYRQDPGLGLRLIYFSYDVKMKEKGDIPEGYSVSREKKERFSLILESASTNQTSMYLCAIGLRRGEQYFGPGTRLTVT.

This clonotype was detected a few times. The CDR3 reads CASSLFSGGFEQYF. The CDR3 coding sequence is TGTGCCAGCAGTTTGTTTAGCGGGGGGTTCGAGCAGTACTTC. This rearrangement joins TRBV28 to TRBJ2-7; the match to TRBD2 covers 10 bases. The J segment lost 6 bases and the V segment lost 3 bases, leaving 5 bases of the junction unmatched. This CDR3 is 14 amino acids long. Germline-derived CDR1 and CDR2 are MDHEN and SYDVKM. The variable domain in full, completed from reference TRBV28 and TRBJ2-7, reads DVKVTQSSRYLVKRTGEKVFLECVQDMDHENMFWYRQDPGLGLRLIYFSYDVKMKEKGDIPEGYSVSREKKERFSLILESASTNQTSMYLCASSLFSGGFEQYFGPGTRLTVT.

This clonotype was seen ten or more times. The CDR3 sequence: CASSLVAGQNTGELFF. In DNA form, the CDR3 reads TGTGCCAGCAGCTTAGTAGCAGGACAGAACACCGGGGAGCTGTTTTTT. V is TRBV7-2 and J is TRBJ2-2; a possible D gene is TRBD1 (5 bases). The CDR3 has 16 amino acids. Germline V gene lookup returns CDR1 SGHTA and CDR2 FQGNSA. V shed 1 base and J shed 1 base, with 10 bases lying between them.

This clonotype was observed many times. In DNA, the CDR3 is TGTGCCACCAGCAGAGATGCGGTGGGGACTGAAGCTTTCTTT. Protein sequence: CATSRDAVGTEAFF. The chain uses TRBV15 and TRBJ1-1; D unclear. The CDR3 consists of 14 residues. Germline V gene data show CDR1 as LNHNV and CDR2 as YYDKDF (reference sequence). The germline V and J ends were trimmed by 0 bases and 5 bases, with 10 bases remaining between them.

This clonotype was observed a few times. V usage is TRBV15 and J usage is TRBJ1-1, with TRBD1 matching 9 bases. The CDR3 spans 14 residues. V dropped 0 bases and J dropped 4; count of bases not matched to a gene: 0. Germline V gives CDR1 LNHNV, CDR2 YYDKDF (reference sequence). The CDR3 region is CATSRETGGTEAFF. CDR3 in DNA: TGTGCCACCAGCAGAGAGACAGGGGGCACTGAAGCTTTCTTT. Based on the CDR3 plus reference TRBV15 and TRBJ1-1, the full variable domain is DAMVIQNPRYQVTQFGKPVTLSCSQTLNHNVMYWYQQKSSQAPKLLFHYYDKDFNNEADTPDNFQSRRPNTSFCFLDIRSPGLGDTAMYLCATSRETGGTEAFFGQGTRLTVV.

This clonotype was seen ten or more times. The chain joins TRBV6-1 to TRBJ1-1, with 7 bases lining up with TRBD1. The CDR3 is made up of 13 amino acids. With 7 bases clipped from V and 1 base from J, the junction kept 3 bases outside the gene matches. Per the germline V gene, CDR1 is MNHNS and CDR2 is SASEGT. The CDR3 sequence is CASKDRRNTEAFF. The CDR3 coding sequence is TGTGCCAGCAAGGACAGGAGGAACACTGAAGCTTTCTTT.

This clonotype was seen repeatedly, ten times or more. The chain uses TRBV12-5 and TRBJ2-5; D assignment may be TRBD1 or TRBD2 (5 bases each). The CDR3 length is 14 residues. Trimming took 3 bases from V and 5 from J, leaving 13 bases between them. The germline CDR1 and CDR2 sequences are LGHNT and FRNRAP. The DNA of the CDR3 is TGTGCTAGTGGTTTCGGGCGAGGGACGGAGACCCAGTACTTC. Its translation: CASGFGRGTETQYF.

This chain uses TRBV20-1 with TRBJ2-7; D is unclear. Germline loops: CDR1 DFQATT, CDR2 SNEGSKA (reference sequence). CDR3 size: 14 residues. V was clipped by 3 bases and J by 1 base, with 13 bases between them. In DNA form, the CDR3 reads TGCAGTGCTAGTCACCCTGTTAGGTCCTACGAGCAGTACTTC. Amino acid sequence: CSASHPVRSYEQYF.

This clonotype has at least ten counts. The rearrangement joins TRBV7-2 to TRBJ2-5, with TRBD2 matching over 14 bases. The J segment lost 4 bases and the V segment lost 1 base, leaving 17 bases of the junction unmatched. The germline V gene encodes CDR1 SGHTA and CDR2 FQGNSA. The CDR3 runs 21 residues. This CDR3 reads CASSLVPYRTSGRRWGETQYF. The CDR3 DNA reads as TGTGCCAGCAGCTTAGTGCCGTATAGGACTAGCGGGAGGAGGTGGGGAGAGACCCAGTACTTC.

In its sample, this clonotype was seen many times. The rearrangement links TRBV10-3 to TRBJ1-2; the match to TRBD1 covers 8 bases. The junction had 9 bases not matched to a gene; V was cut back by 7 bases and J by 8 bases. The CDR3 is 13 residues long. The V gene's germline CDR1 is ENHRY and CDR2 SYGVKD. The DNA for the CDR3 is TGTGCCATCAACCCCGGGACAGGTCAAGGCTACACCTTC. This gives the protein CAINPGTGQGYTF.

The chain is built from TRBV25-1 and TRBJ2-1, with D perhaps matching TRBD1 or TRBD2 (6 bases each). Germline V lookup: CDR1 MGHDK, CDR2 SYGVNS. Trimming left V 5 bases short and J 6 bases short, with 17 bases between. The CDR3 has 15 residues. The CDR3 protein is CASSQSGAHLNEQFF. The CDR3 region has the DNA TGTGCCAGCAGTCAATCGGGGGCCCATCTCAATGAGCAGTTCTTC.

V is TRBV7-9 and J is TRBJ2-5; TRBD1 might be the D (6 bases). CDR1 and CDR2 from the germline V gene are SEHNR and FQNEAQ (reference sequence). This CDR3 region has 15 residues. Trimming took 5 bases from V and 5 from J, leaving 18 bases between them. The CDR3 region has the DNA TGTGCCAGCAGCCGCCCGACAGGTCGGGCGGAGACCCAGTACTTC. It is translated as CASSRPTGRAETQYF.

This clonotype has just a few counts. CDR3 in amino acids: CASSSQRGHTEAFF. CDR3 nucleotide sequence: TGTGCCAGCAGTTCCCAGAGGGGGCACACTGAAGCTTTCTTT. V and J are TRBV12-3 or TRBV12-4 and TRBJ1-1, with 7 bases lining up with TRBD1. The V and J ends lost 4 bases and 3 bases, in that order; junction bases with no gene match: 5. The CDR3 spans 14 residues.